One and the same sample provided the 15 T cell receptor beta chains below, sequenced in a study of cytomegalovirus exposure and HLA in healthy donors. The PCR made use of 60 Vbeta and 13 Jbeta primers. The assay was immunoSEQ multiplex PCR, and TCRdb's table has in-frame clones only and misses some. This sample has roughly 180,000 clones, with about 9% found just once. Sample: PBMCs. The receptors here all came from a woman aged 25 to 39 in good health and CMV-seropositive.

This clone was detected a few times. An end of the junction differs from the germline gene, which may be a read error. Different DNA sequences within this sample yield the same CDR3. CDR3 protein: CASSLAAGWYNEQFF. The CDR3 DNA follows: TGTGCTAGCAGCTTAGCGGCAGGGTGGTACAATGAGCAGTTCTTC. The gene calls are TRBV7-6 and TRBJ2-1, with D possibly TRBD2 on 6 matching bases. Germline loops: CDR1 SGHVS, CDR2 FNYEAQ. The CDR3 sequence is 15 residues long.

This clone was detected ten times or more. The J gene is TRBJ1-2, the V gene TRBV7-9; no reliable D call. Looked up from germline, CDR1 is SEHNR and CDR2 is FQNEAQ (reference sequence). There are 13 residues in the CDR3. Trimming took 1 base from V and 8 from J, leaving 11 bases between them. CDR3 sequence: CASSLGPGGGYTF. For the CDR3, the DNA is TGTGCCAGCAGCTTAGGGCCAGGCGGGGGCTACACCTTC. Supplemented by reference TRBV7-9 and TRBJ1-2, the full variable domain reads DTGVSQNPRHKITKRGQNVTFRCDPISEHNRLYWYRQTLGQGPEFLTYFQNEAQLEKSRLLSDRFSAERPKGSFSTLEIQRTEQGDSAMYLCASSLGPGGGYTFGSGTRLTVV.

This clone was counted a few times. J is TRBJ2-7 and V is TRBV7-9; tentative D call: TRBD1 (5 bases). The CDR3 extends over 15 amino acids. CDR1 and CDR2 (germline): SEHNR, FQNEAQ (reference sequence). The ends were cut back, 1 base at V and 2 bases at J, with 12 bases in the middle. CDR3 region: CASSLEGALAYEQYF. For the CDR3, the DNA is TGTGCCAGCAGCTTAGAAGGGGCGTTGGCCTACGAGCAGTACTTC. The full variable domain, rest sourced from reference TRBV7-9 and TRBJ2-7, is DTGVSQNPRHKITKRGQNVTFRCDPISEHNRLYWYRQTLGQGPEFLTYFQNEAQLEKSRLLSDRFSAERPKGSFSTLEIQRTEQGDSAMYLCASSLEGALAYEQYFGPGTRLTVT.

This clone was observed a few times. This chain joins TRBV5-1 and TRBJ1-5, with 9 nucleotides matching TRBD1. CDR3 length: 14 residues. Germline trimming cut 0 bases from V and 7 bases from J; bases unmatched to any gene: 2. CDR1 and CDR2 (germline): SGHRS, YFSETQ. The CDR3 bases are TGCGCCAGCAGCTTGGGAACAGGGGGCCAGCCCCAGCATTTT. Translating it yields CASSLGTGGQPQHF.

This clone showed up just a few times. The chain carries TRBV18 and TRBJ2-3; 12 bases line up with TRBD2. This CDR3 has 15 residues. The germline CDR1 and CDR2 sequences are KGHSH and LQKENI. J lost 3 bases, V lost 6 bases, and 4 bases had no gene match. As DNA, the CDR3 is TGTGCCAGCTCGCCTAGCGGGAGGGGGACAGATACGCAGTATTTT. Translation: CASSPSGRGTDTQYF.

This clone was recorded a few times. The chain employs TRBV5-6 and TRBJ2-7, with D possibly being TRBD2 (6 bases). V shed 4 bases and J shed 3 bases, with 14 bases lying between them. Germline loops: CDR1 SGHDT, CDR2 YYEEEE. There are 14 residues in the CDR3. The CDR3 region is CASSRGTELYEQYF. CDR3 coding DNA: TGTGCCAGCAGCCGCGGGACGGAGCTCTACGAGCAGTACTTC.

This clone was seen a handful of times. The chain carries TRBV2 and TRBJ1-1; D is uncertain. The V end was cut by 2 bases, the J end by 0 bases, with 10 bases between. Per the germline V gene, CDR1 is SNHLY and CDR2 is FYNNEI. CDR3 length: 15 amino acids. The CDR3 nucleotides read TGTGCCAGCAGTGAACTTTCCTTCTTGAACACTGAAGCTTTCTTT. This encodes CASSELSFLNTEAFF.

This rearrangement joins TRBV5-1 to TRBJ1-2; perhaps TRBD1 as D (5 bases). Trimming removed 6 bases from V and 4 bases from J, with 22 bases in between. Germline V gene data show CDR1 as SGHRS and CDR2 as YFSETQ. CDR3 length equals 16 residues. DNA for the CDR3: TGCGCCAGCAACTACGGGGGAGTTCCCCTTCCCTATGGCTACACCTTC. Its translation is CASNYGGVPLPYGYTF. The entire variable domain, with the rest obtained from reference TRBV5-1 and TRBJ1-2, is as follows: KAGVTQTPRYLIKTRGQQVTLSCSPISGHRSVSWYQQTPGQGLQFLFEYFSETQRNKGNFPGRFSGRQFSNSRSEMNVSTLELGDSALYLCASNYGGVPLPYGYTFGSGTRLTVV.

This clone was seen only a few times. The chain links TRBV6-1 to TRBJ1-5, with D hard to call. Germline values: CDR1 MNHNS, CDR2 SASEGT. CDR3 length equals 16 residues. The V gene lost 3 bases and the J gene lost 3 bases, with 15 bases spanning the gap. DNA for the CDR3: TGTGCCAGCAGTGAGGAGGCAGCGACTTTCAATCAGCCCCAGCATTTT. Protein sequence: CASSEEAATFNQPQHF.

A few counts support this clone. The gene calls are TRBV5-1 and TRBJ1-3; 7 bases line up with TRBD1. Trimming took 4 bases from V and 2 from J; bases not matched to a gene: 3. Germline lookup yields CDR1 SGHRS and CDR2 YFSETQ. The CDR3 runs 14 residues. The CDR3 loop is CASSPGQPGNTIYF. In nucleotides, the CDR3 is TGCGCCAGCAGCCCGGGACAGCCTGGAAACACCATATATTTT. The full variable domain, its missing parts supplied by reference TRBV5-1 and TRBJ1-3, is KAGVTQTPRYLIKTRGQQVTLSCSPISGHRSVSWYQQTPGQGLQFLFEYFSETQRNKGNFPGRFSGRQFSNSRSEMNVSTLELGDSALYLCASSPGQPGNTIYFGEGSWLTVV.

This clone was observed a handful of times. The chain carries TRBV4-1 and TRBJ2-7, with 9 bases identical to TRBD1. The CDR3 sequence is 16 residues long. Germline loops: CDR1 MGHRA, CDR2 YSYEKL. Unmatched junction bases numbered 8, after V lost 0 bases and J lost 5 bases. The CDR3 sequence is CASSQEGGTGRDEQYF. CDR3 sequence (DNA): TGCGCCAGCAGCCAAGAAGGAGGGACAGGGAGAGACGAGCAGTACTTC.

The gene calls are TRBV27 and TRBJ1-2; D perhaps matches TRBD1 (6 bases). Germline V gene sequence: CDR1 MNHEY, CDR2 SMNVEV (reference sequence). The CDR3 runs to 16 residues. V dropped 4 bases and J dropped 1 base, with 16 bases sitting between them. The CDR3 DNA sequence: TGTGCCAGCAGTTCCTCCAGGGGCACAATTAACTATGGCTACACCTTC. This codes for CASSSSRGTINYGYTF.

This clone has only a few counts. The chain joins TRBV6-1 to TRBJ2-4; TRBD1 aligns across 7 bases. Germline V lookup: CDR1 MNHNS, CDR2 SASEGT. The V segment lost 1 base and the J segment 3 bases; nucleotides outside the gene matches: 6. The CDR3 sequence is 16 residues long. CDR3 sequence (DNA): TGTGCCAGCAGTGAAGTTAGGGGGCAGGGCAAAAACATTCAGTACTTC. Protein product: CASSEVRGQGKNIQYF.

The chain joins TRBV5-1 to TRBJ1-3; 10 nucleotides line up with TRBD1. CDR3 length: 18 amino acids. Germline CDR1 is SGHRS and CDR2 is YFSETQ. Trimming took 5 bases from V and 2 from J; bases not matched to a gene: 13. Here the CDR3 reads CASRFSAGTGVTGNTIYF. DNA of the CDR3: TGCGCCAGCAGGTTTTCGGCTGGGACAGGGGTGACTGGAAACACCATATATTTT. The full variable domain, its missing parts supplied by reference TRBV5-1 and TRBJ1-3, is KAGVTQTPRYLIKTRGQQVTLSCSPISGHRSVSWYQQTPGQGLQFLFEYFSETQRNKGNFPGRFSGRQFSNSRSEMNVSTLELGDSALYLCASRFSAGTGVTGNTIYFGEGSWLTVV.

The CDR3 region is CASSLLTGTVNTEAFF. The CDR3 nucleotides are TGTGCCAGCAGCTTATTAACCGGGACAGTGAACACTGAAGCTTTCTTT. This chain links TRBV5-4 with TRBJ1-1; TRBD1 matches 7 bases. Germline loops: CDR1 SGHNT, CDR2 YYREEE (reference sequence). The junction had 7 bases not matched to a gene; V was cut back by 2 bases and J by 0 bases. The CDR3 sequence is 16 residues long.